This T cell receptor (beta chain) was captured in a study of cytomegalovirus exposure and HLA in healthy donors. A remark on this clone: A junction boundary mismatches the germline segment, possibly from a read error.

Researchers ran the PCR with 60 Vbeta and 13 Jbeta primers. TCRdb keeps only in-frame clones here, not all; method: immunoSEQ multiplex PCR. This table holds fewer than 100,000 clones, around 73% found once. Though nominally healthy at sampling, donors likely had unrecorded immune exposures. The sequence came from a female donor in good health and CMV-seronegative. The sequencing sample was made of PBMCs.

CDR3 DNA: TGTGCCTGGAGCGTTACAGGGGGGATCTACCAGCAGTACTTC. Translation gives CAWSVTGGIYQQYF. The chain has TRBV30 and TRBJ2-7, with 8 bases matching TRBD1. CDR1 and CDR2 (germline): GTSNPN, SVGIG (reference sequence). This CDR3 comprises 14 residues.